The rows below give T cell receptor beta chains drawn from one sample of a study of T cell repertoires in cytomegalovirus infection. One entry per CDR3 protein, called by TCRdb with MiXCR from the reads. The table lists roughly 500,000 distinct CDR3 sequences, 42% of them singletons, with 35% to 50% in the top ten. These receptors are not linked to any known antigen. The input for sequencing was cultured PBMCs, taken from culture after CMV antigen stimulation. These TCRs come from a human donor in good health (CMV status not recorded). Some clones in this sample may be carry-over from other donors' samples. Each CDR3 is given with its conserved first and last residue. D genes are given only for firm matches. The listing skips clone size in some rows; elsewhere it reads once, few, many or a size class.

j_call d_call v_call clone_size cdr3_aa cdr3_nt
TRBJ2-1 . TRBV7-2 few CASSPGTGVYNEQFF TGTGCCAGCAGCCCCGGGACTGGCGTTTACAATGAGCAGTTCTTC
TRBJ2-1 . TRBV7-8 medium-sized CASSSDRHNEQFF TGTGCCAGCAGCTCCGACCGTCACAATGAGCAGTTCTTC
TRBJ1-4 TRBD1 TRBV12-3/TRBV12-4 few CASSTGTGNEKLFF TGTGCCAGCAGTACCGGGACAGGGAATGAAAAACTGTTTTTT
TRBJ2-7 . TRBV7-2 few CASTLGEGSHEQYF TGTGCCAGCACCCTGGGCGAGGGTAGCCACGAGCAGTACTTC
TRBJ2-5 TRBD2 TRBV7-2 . CASSFQRGQEETQYF TGTGCCAGCAGCTTTCAGCGGGGGCAGGAAGAGACCCAGTACTTC
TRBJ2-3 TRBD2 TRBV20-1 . CSVALAGAGDTQYF TGCAGTGTTGCGCTAGCGGGAGCGGGAGATACGCAGTATTTT
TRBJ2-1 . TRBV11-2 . CASSLRRPFF TGTGCCAGCAGCTTACGACGTCCGTTCTTC
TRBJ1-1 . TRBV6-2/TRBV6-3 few CASRRAGQGALNTEAFF TGTGCCAGCAGGAGAGCTGGCCAGGGAGCCTTAAACACTGAAGCTTTCTTT
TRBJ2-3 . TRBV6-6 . CASSYQLGGTDTQYF TGTGCCAGCAGTTACCAATTAGGGGGCACAGATACGCAGTATTTT
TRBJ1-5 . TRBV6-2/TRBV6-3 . CASSFQGEDYQPQHF TGTGCCAGCAGTTTCCAGGGAGAAGACTATCAGCCCCAGCATTTT
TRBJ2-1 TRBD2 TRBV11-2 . CASSRIAGSFYNEQFF TGTGCCAGCAGCAGAATAGCGGGGTCTTTTTACAATGAGCAGTTCTTC
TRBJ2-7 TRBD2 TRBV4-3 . CASSQDWRGRAYEQYF TGCGCCAGCAGCCAAGATTGGCGCGGGAGGGCGTACGAGCAGTACTTC
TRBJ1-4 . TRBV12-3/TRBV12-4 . CASSKGATNEKLFF TGTGCCAGCAGCAAGGGTGCAACTAATGAAAAACTGTTTTTT
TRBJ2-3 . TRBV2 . CASSESLMGTDTQYF TGTGCCAGCAGTGAAAGCCTAATGGGGACAGATACGCAGTATTTT
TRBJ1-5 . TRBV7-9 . CASSPVFSNQPQHF TGTGCCAGCAGCCCTGTTTTTAGCAATCAGCCCCAGCATTTT
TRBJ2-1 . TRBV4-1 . CASSQDRDGSLYNEQFF TGCGCCAGCAGCCAAGATCGTGACGGGAGTCTCTACAATGAGCAGTTCTTC
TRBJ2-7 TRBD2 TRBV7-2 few CASSRSSGASYEQYF TGTGCCAGCAGCCGGTCTAGCGGGGCTTCCTACGAGCAGTACTTC
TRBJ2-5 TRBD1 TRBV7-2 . CASSFAGGAGETQYF TGTGCCAGCAGCTTTGCAGGGGGCGCCGGAGAGACCCAGTACTTC
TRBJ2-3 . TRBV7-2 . CASSLGWGGDTQYF TGTGCCAGCAGCTTAGGCTGGGGGGGCGATACGCAGTATTTT
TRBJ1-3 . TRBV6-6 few CASRIQVFSGNTIYF TGTGCCAGCAGAATACAGGTCTTCTCTGGAAACACCATATATTTT
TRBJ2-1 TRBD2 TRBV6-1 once CASSEKEGLGKDEQFF TGTGCCAGCAGTGAAAAGGAGGGACTAGGTAAGGATGAGCAGTTCTTC
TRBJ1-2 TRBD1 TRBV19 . CASSSPAQGALGYGYTF TGTGCCAGTAGTTCACCAGCCCAGGGGGCGCTCGGCTATGGCTACACCTTC
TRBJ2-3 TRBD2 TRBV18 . CASSPGLAGGPADTQYF TGTGCCAGCTCACCAGGACTAGCGGGAGGGCCAGCAGATACGCAGTATTTT
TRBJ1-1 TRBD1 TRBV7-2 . CASSSSDRGRTFFSEAFF TGTGCCAGCAGCTCGTCCGACAGGGGGCGCACCTTCTTCTCTGAAGCTTTCTTT
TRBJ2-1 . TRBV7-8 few CASSLGSGTSQFF TGTGCCAGCAGCTTAGGGTCAGGGACATCTCAATTCTTC
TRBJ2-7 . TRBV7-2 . CASSLERWGSTYEQYF TGTGCCAGCAGCTTAGAGAGGTGGGGCTCCACCTACGAGCAGTACTTC
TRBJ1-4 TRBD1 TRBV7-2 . CASSLGQGSGKLFF TGTGCCAGCAGCCTAGGACAGGGGAGCGGAAAACTGTTTTTT
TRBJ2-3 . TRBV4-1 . CASSQEVPSDTQYF TGCGCCAGCAGCCAAGAGGTTCCATCCGATACGCAGTATTTT
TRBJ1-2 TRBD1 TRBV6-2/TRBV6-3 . CASRKTGGSYGYTF TGTGCCAGCAGGAAGACAGGGGGTTCATATGGCTACACCTTC
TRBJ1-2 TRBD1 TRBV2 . CASSGTGGFDGYTF TGTGCCAGCAGTGGGACAGGGGGGTTTGATGGCTACACCTTC
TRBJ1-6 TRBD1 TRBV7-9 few CASSSGTGVSPLHF TGTGCCAGCAGCTCCGGGACAGGGGTTTCACCCCTCCACTTT
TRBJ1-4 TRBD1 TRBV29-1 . CSVGRTGDLGEKLFF TGCAGCGTTGGGAGGACAGGGGATCTTGGGGAAAAACTGTTTTTT
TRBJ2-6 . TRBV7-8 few CASSRIHRGSGANVLTF TGTGCCAGCAGCCGTATTCATCGGGGATCTGGGGCCAACGTCCTGACTTTC
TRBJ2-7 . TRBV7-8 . CASRGQSSYEQYF TGTGCCAGCAGAGGACAGAGCTCCTACGAGCAGTACTTC
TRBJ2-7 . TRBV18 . CASSPPGSSYEQYF TGTGCCAGCTCACCCCCCGGGAGCTCCTACGAGCAGTACTTC
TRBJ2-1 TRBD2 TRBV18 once CASSPPEGLAGYNEQFF TGTGCCAGCTCACCACCGGAAGGACTAGCGGGGTACAATGAGCAGTTCTTC
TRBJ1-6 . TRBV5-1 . CASSLAGVAYNSPLHF TGCGCCAGCAGCTTGGCAGGTGTTGCCTATAATTCACCCCTCCACTTT
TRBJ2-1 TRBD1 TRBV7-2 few CASSHQAGTGVVNEQFF TGTGCCAGCAGCCACCAAGCCGGGACAGGGGTAGTCAATGAGCAGTTCTTC
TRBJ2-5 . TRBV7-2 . CASSLITPETQYF TGTGCCAGCAGCTTAATCACCCCAGAGACCCAGTACTTC
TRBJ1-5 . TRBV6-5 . CASSYSLRQPQHF TGTGCCAGCAGTTACTCGTTAAGGCAGCCCCAGCATTTT
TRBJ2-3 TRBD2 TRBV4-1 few CASSQVLTSGVGQYF TGCGCCAGCAGCCAAGTACTCACTAGCGGGGTAGGGCAGTATTTT
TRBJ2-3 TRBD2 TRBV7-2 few CASSFTSGRVWDTQYF TGTGCCAGCAGCTTCACTAGCGGGAGAGTGTGGGATACGCAGTATTTT
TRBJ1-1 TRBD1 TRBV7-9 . CASSFPGQMNTEAFF TGTGCCAGCAGCTTTCCGGGACAGATGAACACTGAAGCTTTCTTT
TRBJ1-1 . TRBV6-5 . CASSPSSRRWTEAFF TGTGCCAGCAGCCCCTCCAGCCGGAGGTGGACTGAAGCTTTCTTT
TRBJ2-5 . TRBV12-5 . CASGTSLNGETQYF TGTGCTAGTGGAACGAGCTTAAACGGGGAGACCCAGTACTTC
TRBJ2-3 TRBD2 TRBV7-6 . CASSLGTSGRIRTDTQYF TGTGCCAGCAGCTTAGGTACTAGCGGGAGGATCAGGACAGATACGCAGTATTTT
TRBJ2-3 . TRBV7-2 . CASSLEAADTQYF TGTGCCAGCAGCTTAGAGGCGGCAGATACGCAGTATTTT
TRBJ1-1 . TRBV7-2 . CASSLVPREAEAFF TGTGCCAGCAGCTTAGTCCCCAGGGAGGCTGAAGCTTTCTTT
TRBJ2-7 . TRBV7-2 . CASSLGIRGEQYF TGTGCCAGCAGCTTAGGTATTAGGGGCGAGCAGTACTTC
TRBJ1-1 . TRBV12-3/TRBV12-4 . CASSLGYKLEAFF TGTGCCAGCAGTTTAGGATATAAATTGGAAGCTTTCTTT
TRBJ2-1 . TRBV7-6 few CASSSRGADEQFF TGTGCCAGCAGCTCTAGGGGGGCGGATGAGCAGTTCTTC
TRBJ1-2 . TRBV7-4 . CASSLEFADLNYGYTF TGTGCCAGCAGCTTAGAGTTTGCAGATCTAAACTATGGCTACACCTTC
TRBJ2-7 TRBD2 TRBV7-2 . CASSFLAGDSYEQYF TGTGCCAGCAGCTTTTTAGCGGGGGATAGCTACGAGCAGTACTTC
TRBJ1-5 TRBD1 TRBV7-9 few CASSLDGTGNQPQHF TGTGCCAGCAGCTTAGACGGGACAGGCAATCAGCCCCAGCATTTT
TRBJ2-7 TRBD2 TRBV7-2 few CASSLGVGLAGETYEQYF TGTGCCAGCAGCTTAGGCGTAGGACTAGCGGGGGAGACCTACGAGCAGTACTTC
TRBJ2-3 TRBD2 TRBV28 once CASSTLAGVSEGTDTQYF TGTGCCAGCAGTACACTAGCGGGGGTGTCAGAGGGCACAGATACGCAGTATTTT
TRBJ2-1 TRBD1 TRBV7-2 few CASTTDRAYNEQFF TGTGCCAGCACCACGGACAGGGCCTACAATGAGCAGTTCTTC